A selection of T cell receptor beta chains follows, all from one sample in a study of naive and memory T cell subsets. Via MiXCR, TCRdb re-called the UMI-ligation and nested PCR reads, giving one row per CDR3 protein. The sample gives 150,000 or so distinct CDR3 sequences, about 23% of which show up once; less than 0.13% is in the top ten. The specimen was naive CD4+ T cells from blood. Source of these receptors: a human donor in good health. The conserved cysteine and the conserved F or W are not part of the CDR3 here.

CDR3: SARDPKDRVANQPQH
V: TRBV20-1
J: TRBJ1-5

CDR3: ASSHRTGVMRSTYNEQF
V: TRBV12-3/TRBV12-4
J: TRBJ2-1

CDR3: ASGLVLGLIGGVGYNEQF
V: TRBV12-5
J: TRBJ2-1

CDR3: ASSQARGYNEQF
V: TRBV6-5
J: TRBJ2-1

CDR3: ASSLMARGLTEAF
V: TRBV7-3
J: TRBJ1-1

CDR3: AWSLRQGDPYEQY
V: TRBV30
J: TRBJ2-7

CDR3: ASSLLRRLAGGGEQF
V: TRBV27
J: TRBJ2-1

CDR3: SAAGRATDTQY
V: TRBV29-1
J: TRBJ2-3

CDR3: AWSVSLPNTGELF
V: TRBV30
J: TRBJ2-2

CDR3: ASSEANLGLAGRKRSYEQY
V: TRBV2
J: TRBJ2-7

CDR3: ASSLGPNTYEQY
V: TRBV5-1
J: TRBJ2-7

CDR3: ASSQEARLSSYNEQF
V: TRBV4-3
J: TRBJ2-1

CDR3: ASSLADSSYNEQF
V: TRBV5-1
J: TRBJ2-1

CDR3: SVVRRDRVGSGYT
V: TRBV29-1
J: TRBJ1-2

CDR3: AWGLAVSYEQY
V: TRBV30
J: TRBJ2-7

CDR3: SVGGRYSYEQY
V: TRBV29-1
J: TRBJ2-7

CDR3: SARGQGQVNTIY
V: TRBV20-1
J: TRBJ1-3

CDR3: ASSLNSGEWNEQY
V: TRBV5-1
J: TRBJ2-7

CDR3: ASSRVQGNTGELF
V: TRBV18
J: TRBJ2-2

CDR3: ASRRSGNTQY
V: TRBV12-3/TRBV12-4
J: TRBJ2-3

CDR3: ASSLGVGELF
V: TRBV7-8
J: TRBJ2-2

CDR3: ASSYLPDRAGYEQY
V: TRBV6-2/TRBV6-3
J: TRBJ2-7

CDR3: ASSKYTDTQY
V: TRBV7-2
J: TRBJ2-3

CDR3: ASSLVVGTVDTQY
V: TRBV10-1
J: TRBJ2-3

CDR3: SATPPPSSGSPWYEQY
V: TRBV20-1
J: TRBJ2-7

CDR3: SARPFYGGGVEQY
V: TRBV20-1
J: TRBJ2-7

CDR3: AWSVRNLITGELF
V: TRBV30
J: TRBJ2-2